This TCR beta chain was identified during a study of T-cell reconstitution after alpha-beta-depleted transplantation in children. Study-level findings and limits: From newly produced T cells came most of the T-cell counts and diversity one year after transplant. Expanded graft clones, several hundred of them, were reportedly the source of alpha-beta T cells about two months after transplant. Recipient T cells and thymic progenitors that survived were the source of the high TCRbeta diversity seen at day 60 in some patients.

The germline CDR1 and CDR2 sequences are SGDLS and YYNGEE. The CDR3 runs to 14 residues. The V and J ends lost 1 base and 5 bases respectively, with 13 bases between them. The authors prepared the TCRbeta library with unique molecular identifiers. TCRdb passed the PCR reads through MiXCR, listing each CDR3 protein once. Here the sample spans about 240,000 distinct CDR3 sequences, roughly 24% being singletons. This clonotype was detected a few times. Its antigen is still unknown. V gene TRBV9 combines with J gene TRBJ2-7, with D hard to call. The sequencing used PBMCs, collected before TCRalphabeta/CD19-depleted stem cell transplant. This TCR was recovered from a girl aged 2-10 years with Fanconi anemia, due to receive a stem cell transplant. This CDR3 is CASSVTGTLNEQYF. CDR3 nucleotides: TGTGCCAGCAGCGTAACCGGTACTCTGAACGAGCAGTACTTC.